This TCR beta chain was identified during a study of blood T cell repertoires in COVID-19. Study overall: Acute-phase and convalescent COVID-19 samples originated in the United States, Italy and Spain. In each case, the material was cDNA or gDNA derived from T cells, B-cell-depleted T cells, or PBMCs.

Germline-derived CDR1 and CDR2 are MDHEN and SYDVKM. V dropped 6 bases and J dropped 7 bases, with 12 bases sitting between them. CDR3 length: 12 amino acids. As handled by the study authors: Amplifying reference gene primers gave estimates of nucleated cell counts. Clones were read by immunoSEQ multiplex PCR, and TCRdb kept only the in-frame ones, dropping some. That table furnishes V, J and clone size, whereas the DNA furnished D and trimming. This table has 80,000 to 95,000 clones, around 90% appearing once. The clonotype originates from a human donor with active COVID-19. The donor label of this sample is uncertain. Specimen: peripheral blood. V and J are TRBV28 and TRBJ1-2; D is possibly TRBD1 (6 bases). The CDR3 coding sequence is TGTGCCAGCAGCGCGGGGGGCCGTGGCTACACCTTC. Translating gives CASSAGGRGYTF.